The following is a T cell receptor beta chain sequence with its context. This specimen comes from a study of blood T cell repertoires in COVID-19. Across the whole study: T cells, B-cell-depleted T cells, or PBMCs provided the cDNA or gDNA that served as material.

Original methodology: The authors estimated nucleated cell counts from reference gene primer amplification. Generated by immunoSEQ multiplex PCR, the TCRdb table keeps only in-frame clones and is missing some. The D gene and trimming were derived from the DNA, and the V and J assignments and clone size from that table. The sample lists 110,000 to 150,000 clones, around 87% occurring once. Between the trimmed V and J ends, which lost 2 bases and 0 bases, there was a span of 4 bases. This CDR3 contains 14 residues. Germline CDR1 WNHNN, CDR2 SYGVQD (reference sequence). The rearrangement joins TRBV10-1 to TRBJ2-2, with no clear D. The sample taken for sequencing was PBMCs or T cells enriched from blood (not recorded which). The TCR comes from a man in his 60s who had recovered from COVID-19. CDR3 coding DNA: TGCGCCAGCAGTGAGGCGGCGAACACCGGGGAGCTGTTTTTT. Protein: CASSEAANTGELFF.